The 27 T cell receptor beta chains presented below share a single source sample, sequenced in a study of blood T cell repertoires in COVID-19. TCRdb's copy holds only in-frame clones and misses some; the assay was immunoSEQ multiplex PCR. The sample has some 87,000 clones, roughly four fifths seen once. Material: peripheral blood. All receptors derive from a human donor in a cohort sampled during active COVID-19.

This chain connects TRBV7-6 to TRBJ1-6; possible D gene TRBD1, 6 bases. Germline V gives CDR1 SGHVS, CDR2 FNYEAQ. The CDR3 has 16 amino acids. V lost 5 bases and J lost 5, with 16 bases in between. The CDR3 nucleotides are TGTGCCAGCAGCCCCCAGGGAGGGGGACATAATTCACCCCTCCACTTT. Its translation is CASSPQGGGHNSPLHF.

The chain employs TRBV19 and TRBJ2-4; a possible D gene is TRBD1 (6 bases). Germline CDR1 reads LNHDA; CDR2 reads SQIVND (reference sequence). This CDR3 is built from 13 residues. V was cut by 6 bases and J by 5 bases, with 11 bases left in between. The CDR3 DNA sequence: TGTGCCAGTAGGATGACAGGTCAAAACATTCAGTACTTC. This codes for CASRMTGQNIQYF.

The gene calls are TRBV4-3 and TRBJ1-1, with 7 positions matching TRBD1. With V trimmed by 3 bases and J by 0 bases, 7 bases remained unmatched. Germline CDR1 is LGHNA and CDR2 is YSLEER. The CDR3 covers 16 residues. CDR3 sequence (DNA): TGCGCCAGCAGCCACAGAACCGGGACAGTGAACACTGAAGCTTTCTTT. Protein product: CASSHRTGTVNTEAFF.

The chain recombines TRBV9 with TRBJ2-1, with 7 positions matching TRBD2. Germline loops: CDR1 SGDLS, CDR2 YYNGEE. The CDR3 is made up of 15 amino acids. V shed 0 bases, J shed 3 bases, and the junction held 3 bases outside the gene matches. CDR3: CASSVEAGNYNEQFF. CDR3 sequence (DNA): TGTGCCAGCAGCGTAGAAGCGGGGAACTACAATGAGCAGTTCTTC.

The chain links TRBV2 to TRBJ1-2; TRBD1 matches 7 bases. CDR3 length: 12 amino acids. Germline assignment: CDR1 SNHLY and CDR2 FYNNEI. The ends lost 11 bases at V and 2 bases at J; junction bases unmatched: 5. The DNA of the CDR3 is TGTGCCGTTCGACAGGGAAACTATGGCTACACCTTC. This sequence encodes CAVRQGNYGYTF.

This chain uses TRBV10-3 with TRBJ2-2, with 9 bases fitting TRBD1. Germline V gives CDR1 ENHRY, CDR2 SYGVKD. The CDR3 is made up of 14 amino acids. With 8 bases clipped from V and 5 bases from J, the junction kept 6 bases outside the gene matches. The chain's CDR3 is CAISGQGGTGELFF. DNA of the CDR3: TGTGCCATCTCGGGACAGGGTGGTACCGGGGAGCTGTTTTTT.

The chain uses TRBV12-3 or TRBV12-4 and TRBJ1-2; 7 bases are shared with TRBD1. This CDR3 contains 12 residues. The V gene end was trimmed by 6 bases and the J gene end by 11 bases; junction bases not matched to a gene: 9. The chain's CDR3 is CASRRDSTQYTF. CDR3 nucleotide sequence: TGTGCCAGCAGAAGGGACAGTACGCAGTACACCTTC.

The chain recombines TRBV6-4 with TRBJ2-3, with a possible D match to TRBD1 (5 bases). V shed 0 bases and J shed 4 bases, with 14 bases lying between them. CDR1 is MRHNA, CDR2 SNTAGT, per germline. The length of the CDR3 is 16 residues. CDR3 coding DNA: TGTGCCAGCAGTGACTCTCCTAGTTGGGGCCCAGATACGCAGTATTTT. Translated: CASSDSPSWGPDTQYF.

In DNA, the CDR3 is TGTGCCAGCAGTCTTTTAGGGCAGGGGGTCGGTGGCTACACCTTC. Protein sequence: CASSLLGQGVGGYTF. The chain employs TRBV7-6 and TRBJ1-2; TRBD1 matches 7 bases. CDR3 length equals 15 residues. Unmatched junction bases numbered 14, after V lost 6 bases and J lost 7 bases. Germline CDR1 is SGHVS and CDR2 is FNYEAQ.

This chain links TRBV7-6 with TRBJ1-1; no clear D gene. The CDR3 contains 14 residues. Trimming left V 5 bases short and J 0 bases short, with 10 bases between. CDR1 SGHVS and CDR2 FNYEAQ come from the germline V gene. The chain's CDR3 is CASSPVALNTEAFF. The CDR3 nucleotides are TGTGCCAGCAGCCCAGTGGCTTTGAACACTGAAGCTTTCTTT.

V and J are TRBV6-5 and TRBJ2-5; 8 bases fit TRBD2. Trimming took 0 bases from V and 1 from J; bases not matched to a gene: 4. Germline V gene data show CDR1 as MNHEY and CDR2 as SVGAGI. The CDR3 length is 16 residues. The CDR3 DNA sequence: TGTGCCAGCAGTTACTCGTCGGGGGGGCGCCAAGAGACCCAGTACTTC. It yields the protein CASSYSSGGRQETQYF.

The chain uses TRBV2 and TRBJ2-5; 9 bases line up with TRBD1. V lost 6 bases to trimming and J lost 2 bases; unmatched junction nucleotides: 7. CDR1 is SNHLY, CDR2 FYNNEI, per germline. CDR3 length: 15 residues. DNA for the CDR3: TGTGCCAGCAGGAGGGACAGGGCGCAGCAAGAGACCCAGTACTTC. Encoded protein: CASRRDRAQQETQYF.

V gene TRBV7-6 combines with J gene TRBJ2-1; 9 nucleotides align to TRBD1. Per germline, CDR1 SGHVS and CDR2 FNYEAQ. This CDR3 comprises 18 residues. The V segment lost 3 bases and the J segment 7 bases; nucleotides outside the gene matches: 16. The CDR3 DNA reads TGTGCCAGCAGCTTCCGGGACAGGGTTGCGAACTTGGCGAATGAGCAGTTCTTC. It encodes CASSFRDRVANLANEQFF.

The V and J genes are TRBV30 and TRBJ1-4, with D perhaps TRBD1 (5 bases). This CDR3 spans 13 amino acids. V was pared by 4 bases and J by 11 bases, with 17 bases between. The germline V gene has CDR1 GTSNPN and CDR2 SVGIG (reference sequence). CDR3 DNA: TGTGCCTGGACGTGGAAGGGACTTGAGAAACTGTTTTTT. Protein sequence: CAWTWKGLEKLFF.

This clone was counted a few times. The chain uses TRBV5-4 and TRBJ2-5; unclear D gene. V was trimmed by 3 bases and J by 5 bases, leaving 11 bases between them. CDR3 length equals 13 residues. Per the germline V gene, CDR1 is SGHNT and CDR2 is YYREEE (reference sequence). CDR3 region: CASSSTGLETQYF. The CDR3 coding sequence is TGTGCCAGCAGCTCGACTGGATTGGAGACCCAGTACTTC.

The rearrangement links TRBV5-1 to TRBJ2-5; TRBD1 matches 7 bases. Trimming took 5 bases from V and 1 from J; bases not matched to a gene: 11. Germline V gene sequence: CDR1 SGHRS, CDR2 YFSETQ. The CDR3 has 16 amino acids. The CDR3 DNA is TGCGCCAGCAGGAAGGAGGTAGGGGGCCTCCAAGAGACCCAGTACTTC. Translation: CASRKEVGGLQETQYF.

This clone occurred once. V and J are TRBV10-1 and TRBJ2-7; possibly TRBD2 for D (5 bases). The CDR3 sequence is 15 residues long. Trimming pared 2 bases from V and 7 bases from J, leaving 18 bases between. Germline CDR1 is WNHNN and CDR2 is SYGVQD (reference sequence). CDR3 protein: CASSELPSSGGEQYF. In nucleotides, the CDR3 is TGCGCCAGCAGTGAGCTACCTTCCAGTGGCGGGGAGCAGTACTTC.

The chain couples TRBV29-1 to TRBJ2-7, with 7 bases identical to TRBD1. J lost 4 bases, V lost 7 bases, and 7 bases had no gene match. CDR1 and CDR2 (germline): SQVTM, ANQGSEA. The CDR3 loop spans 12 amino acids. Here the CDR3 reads CSARQGTYEQYF. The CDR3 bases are TGCAGCGCGCGACAGGGAACTTACGAGCAGTACTTC.

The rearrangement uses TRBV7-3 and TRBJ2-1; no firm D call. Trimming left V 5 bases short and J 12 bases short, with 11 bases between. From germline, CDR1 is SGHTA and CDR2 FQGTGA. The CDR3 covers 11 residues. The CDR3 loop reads CASSPALGQFF. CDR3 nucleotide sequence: TGTGCCAGCAGCCCTGCCCTCGGGCAGTTCTTC.

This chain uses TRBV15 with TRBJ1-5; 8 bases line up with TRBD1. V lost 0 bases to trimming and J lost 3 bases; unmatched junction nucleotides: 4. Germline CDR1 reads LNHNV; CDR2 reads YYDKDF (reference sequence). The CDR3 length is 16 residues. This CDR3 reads CATSRDQGANNQPQHF. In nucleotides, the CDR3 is TGTGCCACCAGCAGAGATCAGGGGGCCAACAATCAGCCCCAGCATTTT.

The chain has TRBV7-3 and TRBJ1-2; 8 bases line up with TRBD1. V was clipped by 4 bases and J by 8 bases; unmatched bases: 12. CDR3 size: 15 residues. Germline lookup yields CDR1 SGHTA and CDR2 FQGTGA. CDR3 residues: CASSSTGGRIGGYTF. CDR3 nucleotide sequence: TGTGCCAGCAGCTCCACAGGGGGAAGAATCGGGGGCTACACCTTC. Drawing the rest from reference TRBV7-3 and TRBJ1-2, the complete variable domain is GAGVSQTPSNKVTEKGKYVELRCDPISGHTALYWYRQSLGQGPEFLIYFQGTGAADDSGLPNDRFFAVRPEGSVSTLKIQRTERGDSAVYLCASSSTGGRIGGYTFGSGTRLTVV.

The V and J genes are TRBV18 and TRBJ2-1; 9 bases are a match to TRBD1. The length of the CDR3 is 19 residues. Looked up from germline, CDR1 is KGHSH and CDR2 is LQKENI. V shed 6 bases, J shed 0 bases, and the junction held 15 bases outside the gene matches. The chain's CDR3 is CASSSGTGIHRSSYNEQFF. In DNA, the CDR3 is TGTGCCAGCTCTTCCGGGACAGGGATTCATAGGAGCTCCTACAATGAGCAGTTCTTC.

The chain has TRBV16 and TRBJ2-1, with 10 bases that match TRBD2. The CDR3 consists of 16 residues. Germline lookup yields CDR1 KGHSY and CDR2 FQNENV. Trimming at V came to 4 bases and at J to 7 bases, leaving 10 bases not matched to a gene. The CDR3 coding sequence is TGTGCCAGCAGCCCCCTTGGGAGCGGGGGGGCGAATGAGCAGTTCTTC. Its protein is CASSPLGSGGANEQFF.

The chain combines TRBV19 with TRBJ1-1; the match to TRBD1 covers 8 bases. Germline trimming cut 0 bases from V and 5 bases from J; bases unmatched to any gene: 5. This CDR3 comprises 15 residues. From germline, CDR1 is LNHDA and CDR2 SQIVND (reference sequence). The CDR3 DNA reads TGTGCCAGTAGTATAGATGACAGGGGAGGAACTGAAGCTTTCTTT. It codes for CASSIDDRGGTEAFF.

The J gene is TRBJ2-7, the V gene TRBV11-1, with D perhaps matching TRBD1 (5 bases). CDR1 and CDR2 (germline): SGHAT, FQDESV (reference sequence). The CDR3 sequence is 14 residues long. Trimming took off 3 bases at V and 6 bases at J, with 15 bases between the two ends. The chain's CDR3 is CASSFSQGSIEQYF. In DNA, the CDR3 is TGTGCCAGCAGCTTTTCTCAGGGAAGTATCGAGCAGTACTTC.

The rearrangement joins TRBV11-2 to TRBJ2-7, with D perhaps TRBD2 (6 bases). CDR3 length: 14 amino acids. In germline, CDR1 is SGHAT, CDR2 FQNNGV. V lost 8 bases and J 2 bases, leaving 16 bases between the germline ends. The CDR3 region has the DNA TGTGCCAGCCGGAGGAGCGGGCCCGCCTACGAGCAGTACTTC. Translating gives CASRRSGPAYEQYF.

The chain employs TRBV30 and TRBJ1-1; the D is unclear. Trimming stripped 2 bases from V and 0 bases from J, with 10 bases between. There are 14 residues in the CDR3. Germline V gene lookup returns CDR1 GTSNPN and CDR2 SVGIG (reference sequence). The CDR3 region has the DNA TGTGCCTGGAGTTCATCTACGGTGAACACTGAAGCTTTCTTT. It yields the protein CAWSSSTVNTEAFF.